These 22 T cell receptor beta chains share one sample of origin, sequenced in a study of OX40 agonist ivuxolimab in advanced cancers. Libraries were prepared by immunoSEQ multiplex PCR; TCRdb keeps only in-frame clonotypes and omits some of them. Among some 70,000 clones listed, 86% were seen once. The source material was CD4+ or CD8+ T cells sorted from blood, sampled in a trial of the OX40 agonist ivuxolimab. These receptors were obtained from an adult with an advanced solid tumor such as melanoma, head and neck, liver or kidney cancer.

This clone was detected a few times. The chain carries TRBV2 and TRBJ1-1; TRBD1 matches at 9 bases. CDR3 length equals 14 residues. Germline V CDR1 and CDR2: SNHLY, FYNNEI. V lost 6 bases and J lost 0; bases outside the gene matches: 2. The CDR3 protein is CASSGTGMNTEAFF. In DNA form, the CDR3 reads TGTGCCAGCAGCGGGACAGGGATGAACACTGAAGCTTTCTTT.

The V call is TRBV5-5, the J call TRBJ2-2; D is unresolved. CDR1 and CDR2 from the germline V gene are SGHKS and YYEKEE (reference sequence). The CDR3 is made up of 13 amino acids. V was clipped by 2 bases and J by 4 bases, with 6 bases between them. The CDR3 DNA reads TGTGCCAGCAGCTTAATACCCACCGGGGAGCTGTTTTTT. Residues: CASSLIPTGELFF.

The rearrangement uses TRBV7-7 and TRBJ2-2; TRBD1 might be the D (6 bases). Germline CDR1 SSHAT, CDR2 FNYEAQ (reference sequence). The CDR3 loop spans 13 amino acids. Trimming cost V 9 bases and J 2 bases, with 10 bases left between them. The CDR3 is CASPGVNTGELFF. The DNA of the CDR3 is TGTGCCAGTCCAGGGGTCAACACCGGGGAGCTGTTTTTT.

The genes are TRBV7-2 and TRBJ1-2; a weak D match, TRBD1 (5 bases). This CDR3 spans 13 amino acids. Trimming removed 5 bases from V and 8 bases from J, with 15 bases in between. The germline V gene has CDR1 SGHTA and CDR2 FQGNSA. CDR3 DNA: TGTGCCAGCAGCCTGGGGGGGTCGCAGGGCTACACCTTC. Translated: CASSLGGSQGYTF.

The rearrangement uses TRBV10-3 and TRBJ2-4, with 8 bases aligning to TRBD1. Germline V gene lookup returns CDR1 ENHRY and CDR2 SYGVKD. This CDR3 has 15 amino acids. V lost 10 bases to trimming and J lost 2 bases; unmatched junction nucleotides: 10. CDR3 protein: CASSQGAPTKNIQYF. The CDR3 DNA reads TGTGCCAGCTCCCAGGGGGCGCCGACCAAAAACATTCAGTACTTC.

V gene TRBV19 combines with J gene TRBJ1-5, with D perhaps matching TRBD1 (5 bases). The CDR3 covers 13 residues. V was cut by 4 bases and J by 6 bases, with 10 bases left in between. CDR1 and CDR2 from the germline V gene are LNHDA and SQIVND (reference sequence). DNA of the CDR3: TGTGCCAGTAGTACAGGGTCGAGTCAGCCCCAGCATTTT. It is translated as CASSTGSSQPQHF.

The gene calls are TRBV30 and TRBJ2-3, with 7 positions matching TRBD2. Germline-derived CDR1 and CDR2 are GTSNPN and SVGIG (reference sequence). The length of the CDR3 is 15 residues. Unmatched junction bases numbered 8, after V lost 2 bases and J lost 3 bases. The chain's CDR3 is CAWSRGGGGTDTQYF. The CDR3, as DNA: TGTGCCTGGAGTCGAGGCGGCGGGGGAACAGATACGCAGTATTTT.

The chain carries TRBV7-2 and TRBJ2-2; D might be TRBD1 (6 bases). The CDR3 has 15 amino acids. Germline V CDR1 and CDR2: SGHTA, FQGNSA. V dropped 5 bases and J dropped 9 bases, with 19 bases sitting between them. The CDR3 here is CASSELGTTRRELFF. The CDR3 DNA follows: TGTGCCAGCAGCGAACTGGGGACAACCCGACGGGAGCTGTTTTTT. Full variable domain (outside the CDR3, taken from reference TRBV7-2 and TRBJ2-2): GAGVSQSPSNKVTEKGKDVELRCDPISGHTALYWYRQSLGQGLEFLIYFQGNSAPDKSGLPSDRFSAERTGGSVSTLTIQRTQQEDSAVYLCASSELGTTRRELFFGEGSRLTVL.

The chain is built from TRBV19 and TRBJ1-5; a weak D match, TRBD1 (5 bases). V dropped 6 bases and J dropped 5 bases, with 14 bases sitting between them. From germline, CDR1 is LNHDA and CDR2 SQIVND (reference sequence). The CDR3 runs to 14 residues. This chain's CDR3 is CASREEVGDQPQHF. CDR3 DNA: TGTGCCAGTAGGGAGGAGGTGGGGGATCAGCCCCAGCATTTT.

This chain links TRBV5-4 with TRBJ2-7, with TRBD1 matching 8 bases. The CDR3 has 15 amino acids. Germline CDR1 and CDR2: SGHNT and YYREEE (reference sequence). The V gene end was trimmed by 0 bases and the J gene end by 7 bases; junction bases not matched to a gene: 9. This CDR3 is CASSLGGQGLREQYF. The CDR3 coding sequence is TGTGCCAGCAGCTTGGGAGGACAGGGATTACGTGAGCAGTACTTC.

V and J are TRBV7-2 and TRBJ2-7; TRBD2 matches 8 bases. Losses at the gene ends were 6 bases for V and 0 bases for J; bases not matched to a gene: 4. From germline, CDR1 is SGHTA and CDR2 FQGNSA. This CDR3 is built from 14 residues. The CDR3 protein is CASRTGGSSYEQYF. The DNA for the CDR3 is TGTGCCAGCAGGACGGGGGGGAGCTCCTACGAGCAGTACTTC.

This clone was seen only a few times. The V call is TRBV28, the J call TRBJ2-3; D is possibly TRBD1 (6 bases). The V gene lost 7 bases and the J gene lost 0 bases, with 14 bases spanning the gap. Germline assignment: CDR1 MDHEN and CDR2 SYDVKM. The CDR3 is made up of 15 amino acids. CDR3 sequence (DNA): TGTGCCAGCAACGAACAGGGTGCCAGCACAGATACGCAGTATTTT. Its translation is CASNEQGASTDTQYF.

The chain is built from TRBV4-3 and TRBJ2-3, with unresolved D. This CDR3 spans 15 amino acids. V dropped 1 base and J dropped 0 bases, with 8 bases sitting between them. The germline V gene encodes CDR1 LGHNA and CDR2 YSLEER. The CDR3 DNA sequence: TGCGCCAGCAGCCAAGGATATTTTAGCACAGATACGCAGTATTTT. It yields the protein CASSQGYFSTDTQYF.

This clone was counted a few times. The chain's CDR3 is CASSANPRGGAPSYNEQFF. For the CDR3, the DNA is TGTGCCAGCAGCGCCAACCCCAGGGGTGGGGCTCCTTCCTACAATGAGCAGTTCTTC. The rearrangement joins TRBV9 to TRBJ2-1; D is perhaps TRBD1 (6 bases). This CDR3 comprises 19 residues. CDR1 is SGDLS and CDR2 is YYNGEE in the germline V gene. The V gene lost 3 bases and the J gene lost 1 base, with 23 bases spanning the gap. Drawing the rest from reference TRBV9 and TRBJ2-1, the complete variable domain is DSGVTQTPKHLITATGQRVTLRCSPRSGDLSVYWYQQSLDQGLQFLIQYYNGEERAKGNILERFSAQQFPDLHSELNLSSLELGDSALYFCASSANPRGGAPSYNEQFFGPGTRLTVL.

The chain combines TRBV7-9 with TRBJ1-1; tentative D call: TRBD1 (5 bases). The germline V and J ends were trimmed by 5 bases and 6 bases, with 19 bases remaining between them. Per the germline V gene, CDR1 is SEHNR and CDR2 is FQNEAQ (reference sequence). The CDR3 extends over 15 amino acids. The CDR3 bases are TGTGCCAGCAGCCCCGGGGACCTCAGCCTGGCTGAAGCTTTCTTT. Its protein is CASSPGDLSLAEAFF.

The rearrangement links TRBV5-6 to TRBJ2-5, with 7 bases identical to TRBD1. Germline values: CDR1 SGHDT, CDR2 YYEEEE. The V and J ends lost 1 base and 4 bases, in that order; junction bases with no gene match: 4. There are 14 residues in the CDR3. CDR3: CASSLQGGRETQYF. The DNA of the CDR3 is TGTGCCAGCAGCTTGCAAGGGGGCAGAGAGACCCAGTACTTC.

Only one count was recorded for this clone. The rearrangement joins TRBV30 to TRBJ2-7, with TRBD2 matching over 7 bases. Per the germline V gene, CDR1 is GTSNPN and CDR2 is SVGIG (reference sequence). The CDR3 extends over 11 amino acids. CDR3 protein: CACGGTYEQYF. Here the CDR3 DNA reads TGTGCTTGCGGGGGTACCTACGAGCAGTACTTC.

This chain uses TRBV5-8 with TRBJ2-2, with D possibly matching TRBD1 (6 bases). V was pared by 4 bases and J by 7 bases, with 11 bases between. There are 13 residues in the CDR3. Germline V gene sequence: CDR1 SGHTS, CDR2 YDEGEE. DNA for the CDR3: TGTGCCAGCAGCGCCTACAGGGACGGGGAGCTGTTTTTT. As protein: CASSAYRDGELFF.

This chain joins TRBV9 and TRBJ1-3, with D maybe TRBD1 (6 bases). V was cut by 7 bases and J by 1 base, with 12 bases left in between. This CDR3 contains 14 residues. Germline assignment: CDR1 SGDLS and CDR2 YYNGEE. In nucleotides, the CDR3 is TGTGCCAGCTGCCCAGGGGTTTCTGGAAACACCATATATTTT. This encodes CASCPGVSGNTIYF.

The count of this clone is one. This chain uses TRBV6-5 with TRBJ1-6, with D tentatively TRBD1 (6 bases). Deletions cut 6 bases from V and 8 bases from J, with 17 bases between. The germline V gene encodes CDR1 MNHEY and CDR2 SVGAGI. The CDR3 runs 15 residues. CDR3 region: CASSYREALHSPLHF. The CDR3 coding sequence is TGTGCCAGCAGCTACAGGGAGGCTTTGCATTCACCCCTCCACTTT.

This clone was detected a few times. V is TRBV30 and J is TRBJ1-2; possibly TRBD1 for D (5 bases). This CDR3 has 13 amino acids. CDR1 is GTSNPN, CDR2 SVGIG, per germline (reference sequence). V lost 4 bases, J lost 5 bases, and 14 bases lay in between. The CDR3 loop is CAWIGGGWYGYTF. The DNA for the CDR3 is TGTGCCTGGATTGGCGGGGGATGGTATGGCTACACCTTC.

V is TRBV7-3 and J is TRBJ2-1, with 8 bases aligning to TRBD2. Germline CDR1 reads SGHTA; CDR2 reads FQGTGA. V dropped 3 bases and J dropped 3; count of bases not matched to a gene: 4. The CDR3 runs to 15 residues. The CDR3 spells CASSLKLADYNEQFF. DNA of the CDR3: TGTGCCAGCAGCTTGAAACTAGCGGACTACAATGAGCAGTTCTTC.